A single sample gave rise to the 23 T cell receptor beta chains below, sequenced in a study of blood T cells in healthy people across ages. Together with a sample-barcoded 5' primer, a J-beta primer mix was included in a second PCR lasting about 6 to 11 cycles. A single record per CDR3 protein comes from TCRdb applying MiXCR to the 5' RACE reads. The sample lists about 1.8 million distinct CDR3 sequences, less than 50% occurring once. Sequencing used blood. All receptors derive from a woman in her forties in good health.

The CDR3 protein is CASSQDAGRGNSPLHF. The DNA of the CDR3 is TGCGCCAGCAGCCAAGATGCGGGGCGCGGAAATTCACCCCTCCACTTT. The gene calls are TRBV4-3 and TRBJ1-6, with D tentatively TRBD1 (5 bases). CDR1 LGHNA and CDR2 YSLEER come from the germline V gene. Trimming cost V 0 bases and J 7 bases, with 13 bases left between them. This CDR3 comprises 16 residues.

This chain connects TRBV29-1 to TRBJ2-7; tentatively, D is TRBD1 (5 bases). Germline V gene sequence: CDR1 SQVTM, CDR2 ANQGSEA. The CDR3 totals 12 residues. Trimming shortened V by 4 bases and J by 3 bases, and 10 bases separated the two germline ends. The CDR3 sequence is CSVGGKFYEQYF. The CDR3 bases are TGCAGCGTTGGGGGCAAATTCTACGAGCAGTACTTC.

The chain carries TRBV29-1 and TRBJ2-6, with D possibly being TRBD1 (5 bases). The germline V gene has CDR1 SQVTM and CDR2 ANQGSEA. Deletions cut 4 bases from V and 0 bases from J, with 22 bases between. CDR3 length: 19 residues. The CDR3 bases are TGCAGCGTTGTAAGGTCAGGCCCCAGGGTTCGCTCTGGGGCCAACGTCCTGACTTTC. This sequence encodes CSVVRSGPRVRSGANVLTF. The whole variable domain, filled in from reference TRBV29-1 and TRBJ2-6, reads SAVISQKPSRDICQRGTSLTIQCQVDSQVTMMFWYRQQPGQSLTLIATANQGSEATYESGFVIDKFPISRPNLTFSTLTVSNMSPEDSSIYLCSVVRSGPRVRSGANVLTFGAGSRLTVL.

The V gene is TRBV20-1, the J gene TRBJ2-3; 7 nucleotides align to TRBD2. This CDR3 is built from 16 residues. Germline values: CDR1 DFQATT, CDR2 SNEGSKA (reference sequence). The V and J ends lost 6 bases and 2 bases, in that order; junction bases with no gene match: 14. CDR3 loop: CSASRRGGGATDTQYF. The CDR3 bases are TGCAGTGCCTCGAGGAGGGGCGGGGGAGCCACAGATACGCAGTATTTT.

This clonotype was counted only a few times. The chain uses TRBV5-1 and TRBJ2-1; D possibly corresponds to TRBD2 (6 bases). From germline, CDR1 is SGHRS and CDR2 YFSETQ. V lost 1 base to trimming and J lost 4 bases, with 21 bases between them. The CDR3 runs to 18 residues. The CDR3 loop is CASSLHLDSRRGYNEQFF. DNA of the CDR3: TGCGCCAGCAGCTTGCATCTTGATAGCCGCCGGGGGTACAATGAGCAGTTCTTC.

Here the CDR3 reads CASNDGPSTDTQYF. DNA for the CDR3: TGTGCCAGCAACGACGGACCGTCGACAGATACGCAGTATTTT. This chain joins TRBV6-2 or TRBV6-3 and TRBJ2-3; no reliable D call. CDR3 size: 14 residues. V lost 7 bases, J lost 3 bases, and 14 bases lay in between. Germline CDR1 reads MNHEY; CDR2 reads SVGEGT.

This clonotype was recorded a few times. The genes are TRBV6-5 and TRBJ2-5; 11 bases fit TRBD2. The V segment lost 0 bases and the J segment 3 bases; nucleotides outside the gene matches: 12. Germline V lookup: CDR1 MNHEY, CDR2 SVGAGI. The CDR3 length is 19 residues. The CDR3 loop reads CASSYSIPSGGTIKETQYF. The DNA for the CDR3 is TGTGCCAGCAGTTACTCGATCCCTAGCGGGGGGACTATCAAAGAGACCCAGTACTTC.

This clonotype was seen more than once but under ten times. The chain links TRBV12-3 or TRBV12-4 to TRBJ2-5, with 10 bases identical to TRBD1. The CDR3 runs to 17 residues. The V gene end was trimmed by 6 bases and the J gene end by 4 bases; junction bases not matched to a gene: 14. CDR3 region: CASRVGPSGQGRETQYF. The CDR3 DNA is TGTGCCAGCAGAGTAGGCCCCTCGGGACAGGGGAGAGAGACCCAGTACTTC.

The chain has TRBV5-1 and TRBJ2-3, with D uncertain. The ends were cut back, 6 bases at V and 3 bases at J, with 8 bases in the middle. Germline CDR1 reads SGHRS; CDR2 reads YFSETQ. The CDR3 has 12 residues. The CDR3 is CASNGLTDTQYF. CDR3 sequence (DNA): TGCGCCAGCAATGGTTTGACAGATACGCAGTATTTT.

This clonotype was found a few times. CDR3 amino acids: CASRLGVHEQYF. CDR3 nucleotide sequence: TGTGCCAGCAGACTTGGCGTCCACGAGCAGTACTTC. The chain uses TRBV12-3 or TRBV12-4 and TRBJ2-7; D not resolved. The CDR3 consists of 12 residues. Deletions cut 6 bases from V and 5 bases from J, with 11 bases between.

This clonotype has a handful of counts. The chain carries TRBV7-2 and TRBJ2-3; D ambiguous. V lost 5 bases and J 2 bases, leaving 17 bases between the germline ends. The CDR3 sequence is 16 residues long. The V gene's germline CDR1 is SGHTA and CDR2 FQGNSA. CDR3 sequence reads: CASSVLRTAFTDTQYF. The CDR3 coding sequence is TGTGCCAGCAGCGTCCTTCGCACAGCCTTCACAGATACGCAGTATTTT.

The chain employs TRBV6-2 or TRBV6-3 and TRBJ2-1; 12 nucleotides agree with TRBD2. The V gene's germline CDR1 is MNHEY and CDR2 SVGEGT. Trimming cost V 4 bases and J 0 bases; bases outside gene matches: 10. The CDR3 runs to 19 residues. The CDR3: CASSSPSLAGGHSYNEQFF. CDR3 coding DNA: TGTGCCAGCAGTTCCCCTAGTCTAGCGGGGGGGCACTCCTACAATGAGCAGTTCTTC.

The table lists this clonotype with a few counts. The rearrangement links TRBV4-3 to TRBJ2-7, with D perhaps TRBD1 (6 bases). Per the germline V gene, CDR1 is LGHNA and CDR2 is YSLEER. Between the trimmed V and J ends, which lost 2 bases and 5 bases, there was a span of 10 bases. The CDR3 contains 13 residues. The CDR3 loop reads CASSQIAGDEQYF. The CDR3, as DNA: TGCGCCAGCAGCCAAATTGCAGGGGACGAGCAGTACTTC.

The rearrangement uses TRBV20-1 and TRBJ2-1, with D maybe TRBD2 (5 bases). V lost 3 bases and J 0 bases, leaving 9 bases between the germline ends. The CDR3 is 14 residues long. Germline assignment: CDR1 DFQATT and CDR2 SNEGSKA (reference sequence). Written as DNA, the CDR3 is TGCAGTGCTAGTCTAGCCCGCTCCTACAATGAGCAGTTCTTC. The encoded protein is CSASLARSYNEQFF.

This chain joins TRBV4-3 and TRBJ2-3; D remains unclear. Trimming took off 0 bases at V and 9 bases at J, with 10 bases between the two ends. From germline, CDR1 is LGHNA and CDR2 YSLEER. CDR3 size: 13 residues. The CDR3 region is CASSQDAAYTQYF. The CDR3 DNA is TGCGCCAGCAGCCAAGATGCGGCGTACACGCAGTATTTT.

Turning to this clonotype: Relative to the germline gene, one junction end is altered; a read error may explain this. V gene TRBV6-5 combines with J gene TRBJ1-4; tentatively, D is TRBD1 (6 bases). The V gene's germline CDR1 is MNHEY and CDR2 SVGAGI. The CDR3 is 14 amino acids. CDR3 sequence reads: CASRTDRPKEKLFF. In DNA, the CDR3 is TGTGCCAGCAGAACGGACAGACCTAAGGAAAAACTGTTTTTT.

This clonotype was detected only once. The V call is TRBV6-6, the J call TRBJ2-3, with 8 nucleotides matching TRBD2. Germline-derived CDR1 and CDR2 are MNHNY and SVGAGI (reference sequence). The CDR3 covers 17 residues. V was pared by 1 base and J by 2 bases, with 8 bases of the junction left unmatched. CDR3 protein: CASSYLQGLGSTDTQYF. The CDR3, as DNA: TGTGCCAGCAGTTACTTGCAGGGACTAGGCTCCACAGATACGCAGTATTTT.

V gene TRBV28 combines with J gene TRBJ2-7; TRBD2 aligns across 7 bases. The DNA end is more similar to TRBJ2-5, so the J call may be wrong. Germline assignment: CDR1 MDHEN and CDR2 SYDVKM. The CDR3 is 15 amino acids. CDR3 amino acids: CASSGLAELQETQYF. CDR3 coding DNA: TGTGCCAGCAGTGGGCTAGCGGAGCTCCAGGAGACCCAGTACTTC.

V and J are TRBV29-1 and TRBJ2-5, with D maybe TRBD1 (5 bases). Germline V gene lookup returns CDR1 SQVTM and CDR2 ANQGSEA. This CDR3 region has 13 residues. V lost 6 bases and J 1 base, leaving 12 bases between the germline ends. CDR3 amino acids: CSVQTAAQETQYF. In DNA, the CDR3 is TGCAGCGTGCAGACAGCCGCCCAAGAGACCCAGTACTTC.

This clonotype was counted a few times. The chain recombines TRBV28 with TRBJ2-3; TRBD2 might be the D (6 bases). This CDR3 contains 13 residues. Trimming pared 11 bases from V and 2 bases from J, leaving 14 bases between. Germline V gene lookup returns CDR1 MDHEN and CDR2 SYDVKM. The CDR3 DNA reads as TGTGCCGAGGGCGGGGCCAACACAGATACGCAGTATTTT. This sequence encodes CAEGGANTDTQYF.

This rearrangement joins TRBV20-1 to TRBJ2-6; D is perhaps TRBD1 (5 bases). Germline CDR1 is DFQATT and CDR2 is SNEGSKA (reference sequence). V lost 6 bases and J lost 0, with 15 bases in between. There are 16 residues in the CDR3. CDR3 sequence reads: CSARGRSPSGANVLTF. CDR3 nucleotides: TGCAGTGCAAGGGGCAGATCCCCCTCTGGGGCCAACGTCCTGACTTTC.

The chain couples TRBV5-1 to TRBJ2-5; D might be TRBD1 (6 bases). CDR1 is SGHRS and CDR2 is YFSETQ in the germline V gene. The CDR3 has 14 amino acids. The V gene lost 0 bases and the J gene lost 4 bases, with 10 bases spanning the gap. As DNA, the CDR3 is TGCGCCAGCAGCTTGGATCAGGGGATAGAGACCCAGTACTTC. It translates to CASSLDQGIETQYF. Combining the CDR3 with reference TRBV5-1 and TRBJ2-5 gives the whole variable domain KAGVTQTPRYLIKTRGQQVTLSCSPISGHRSVSWYQQTPGQGLQFLFEYFSETQRNKGNFPGRFSGRQFSNSRSEMNVSTLELGDSALYLCASSLDQGIETQYFGPGTRLLVL.

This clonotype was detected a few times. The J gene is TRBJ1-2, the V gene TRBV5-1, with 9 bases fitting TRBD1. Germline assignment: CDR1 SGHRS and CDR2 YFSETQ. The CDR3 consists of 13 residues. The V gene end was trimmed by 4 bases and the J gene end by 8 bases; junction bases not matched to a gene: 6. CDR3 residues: CASSVTGGDGYTF. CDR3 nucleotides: TGCGCCAGCAGCGTGACAGGGGGTGACGGCTACACCTTC.